The present T cell receptor (beta chain) was sequenced within a study of blood T cell repertoires in COVID-19. This table comes from immunoSEQ multiplex PCR, and its TCRdb copy is limited to in-frame clones, with some not included. The table has 270,000 or so clones, around 93% seen once. The length of the CDR3 is 14 residues. CDR1 and CDR2 from the germline V gene are SGHNT and YYREEE (reference sequence). Trimming took 3 bases from V and 2 from J, leaving 10 bases between them. Residents of approximately 25 US areas, aged about 18 to 89 years, made up the participants. The rearrangement uses TRBV5-4 and TRBJ2-3; the D gene is possibly TRBD2 (5 bases). Sequences were obtained from PBMCs or T cells enriched from blood (not recorded which). The receptor comes from a man between 35 and 55 years old who had been exposed to COVID-19. The CDR3 nucleotides are TGTGCCAGCAGCTGGAGGTCAGACACAGATACGCAGTATTTT. Encoded protein: CASSWRSDTDTQYF.